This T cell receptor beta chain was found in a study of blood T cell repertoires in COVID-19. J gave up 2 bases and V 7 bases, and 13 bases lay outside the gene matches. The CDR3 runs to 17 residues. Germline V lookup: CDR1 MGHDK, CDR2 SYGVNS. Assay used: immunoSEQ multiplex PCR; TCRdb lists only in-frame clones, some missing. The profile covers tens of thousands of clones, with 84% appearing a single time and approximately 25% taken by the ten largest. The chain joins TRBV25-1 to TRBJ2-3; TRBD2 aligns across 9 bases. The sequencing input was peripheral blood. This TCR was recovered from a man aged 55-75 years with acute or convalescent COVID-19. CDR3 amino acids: CASTPPGLAGYTDTQYF. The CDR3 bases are TGTGCCAGCACTCCGCCTGGGCTAGCGGGGTACACAGATACGCAGTATTTT.